The next 6 T cell receptor beta chains were all read from a single sample in a study of blood T cell repertoires in COVID-19 (dated by TCRdb to 2020 to 2022). Preparation of the library involved the immunoSEQ multiplex PCR assay. Not all clones reach the TCRdb copy of this immuneACCESS table, which keeps in-frame sequences only. Checked studies attribute under half of the gap to unresolved V genes and leave the rest unexplained. Present in this sample are around 200,000 clones, roughly nine tenths of which were seen just once. In total, the top ten clones hold over 9.5% of the sample. Sample: peripheral blood. Receptor source: a woman aged 55-75 years with COVID-19, enrolled during active disease.

This chain links TRBV7-9 with TRBJ2-3, with TRBD2 identical over 12 bases. Germline trimming cut 3 bases from V and 0 bases from J; bases unmatched to any gene: 1. The CDR3 consists of 16 residues. Per the germline V gene, CDR1 is SEHNR and CDR2 is FQNEAQ (reference sequence). CDR3: CASSFGTSGSTDTQYF. In DNA, the CDR3 is TGTGCCAGCAGCTTCGGGACTAGCGGGAGCACAGATACGCAGTATTTT. The whole variable domain, remainder taken from reference TRBV7-9 and TRBJ2-3, is DTGVSQNPRHKITKRGQNVTFRCDPISEHNRLYWYRQTLGQGPEFLTYFQNEAQLEKSRLLSDRFSAERPKGSFSTLEIQRTEQGDSAMYLCASSFGTSGSTDTQYFGPGTRLTVL.

V and J are TRBV14 and TRBJ2-7, with 7 bases aligning to TRBD1. This CDR3 contains 16 residues. The ends lost 5 bases at V and 0 bases at J; junction bases unmatched: 10. Germline V lookup: CDR1 SGHDN, CDR2 FVKESK. The CDR3 sequence: CASSARPGTASYEQYF. DNA for the CDR3: TGTGCCAGCAGCGCCCGGCCCGGGACAGCCTCCTACGAGCAGTACTTC.

V gene TRBV4-1 combines with J gene TRBJ2-3; D gene unclear. The CDR3 runs to 12 residues. The V end was cut by 2 bases, the J end by 6 bases, with 6 bases between. From germline, CDR1 is MGHRA and CDR2 YSYEKL. CDR3: CASSQSGDTQYF. The CDR3 DNA sequence: TGCGCCAGCAGCCAATCCGGGGATACGCAGTATTTT.

This chain links TRBV11-3 with TRBJ1-1, with 11 bases identical to TRBD1. Trimming at V came to 3 bases and at J to 2 bases, leaving 8 bases not matched to a gene. The CDR3 runs to 17 residues. The V gene's germline CDR1 is SGHNT and CDR2 YENEEA. CDR3 protein: CASSFRGTGGGNTEAFF. Written as DNA, the CDR3 is TGTGCCAGCAGCTTTCGGGGGACAGGGGGAGGCAACACTGAAGCTTTCTTT.

The CDR3 DNA is TGTGCCACCAGCCCTATAGCGGGACGGGGGAAATTCTACGAGCAGTACTTC. It specifies CATSPIAGRGKFYEQYF. The genes are TRBV15 and TRBJ2-7, with 8 bases aligning to TRBD2. This CDR3 has 17 residues. V trimming: 5 bases; J trimming: 3 bases; junction bases outside the gene matches: 15. Germline V gene data show CDR1 as LNHNV and CDR2 as YYDKDF (reference sequence).

The chain carries TRBV11-3 and TRBJ1-1; D unclear. The CDR3 length is 12 residues. Germline V gives CDR1 SGHNT, CDR2 YENEEA. V was trimmed by 4 bases and J by 10 bases, leaving 13 bases between them. As DNA, the CDR3 is TGTGCCAGCAGCTGGCTGTCTGTTGGAGCTTTCTTT. It translates to CASSWLSVGAFF.